The 9 T cell receptor beta chains below come from one sample, sequenced in a study of blood T cell repertoires in COVID-19 (TCRdb year 2020). Preparation of the library involved the immunoSEQ multiplex PCR assay. The source is immuneACCESS, and TCRdb retained only in-frame sequences with V and J called. Part of the clones is not carried over; for the studies checked, unresolved V genes explain less than half of this, and the remainder is unexplained. Counted in this sample were approximately 250,000 clones; roughly 88% of them appeared once. Of the sample, over 5.5% falls within the top ten clones. Sequenced sample: peripheral blood. The receptor source for this set is a woman at least 80 years old with COVID-19, enrolled during active disease.

The chain couples TRBV2 to TRBJ1-5, with D tentatively TRBD1 (5 bases). V was trimmed by 5 bases and J by 8 bases, leaving 7 bases between them. Germline lookup yields CDR1 SNHLY and CDR2 FYNNEI. CDR3 length: 11 amino acids. The CDR3 bases are TGTGCCAGCAGTAGGGGCGAGCCCCAGCATTTT. Its protein is CASSRGEPQHF. The full variable domain, its missing parts supplied by reference TRBV2 and TRBJ1-5, is EPEVTQTPSHQVTQMGQEVILRCVPISNHLYFYWYRQILGQKVEFLVSFYNNEISEKSEIFDDQFSVERPDGSNFTLKIRSTKLEDSAMYFCASSRGEPQHFGDGTRLSIL.

This clone was observed once. The chain links TRBV3-1 (or the pseudogene TRBV3-2) to TRBJ1-1; maybe TRBD1 (5 bases). Trimming took 4 bases from V and 1 from J, leaving 13 bases between them. Germline-derived CDR1 and CDR2 are LGHDT and YNNKEL (reference sequence). The CDR3 consists of 15 residues. CDR3 loop: CASSRGRGANTEAFF. Here the CDR3 DNA reads TGTGCCAGCAGCCGGGGAAGGGGCGCGAACACTGAAGCTTTCTTT.

The V call is TRBV19, the J call TRBJ1-2; 8 bases are shared with TRBD1. J gave up 8 bases and V 5 bases, and 16 bases lay outside the gene matches. The CDR3 consists of 16 residues. Germline assignment: CDR1 LNHDA and CDR2 SQIVND (reference sequence). CDR3 amino acids: CASSSPPGQVLRGYTF. CDR3 DNA sequence: TGTGCCAGTAGTTCACCTCCGGGACAGGTCCTTCGGGGCTACACCTTC.

The chain uses TRBV18 and TRBJ2-6; TRBD1 might be the D (5 bases). Germline values: CDR1 KGHSH, CDR2 LQKENI. CDR3 length: 17 residues. Between the trimmed V and J ends, which lost 3 bases and 2 bases, there was a span of 14 bases. The CDR3 nucleotides read TGTGCCAGCTCACCCGGACAAGGGCTGACTGGGGCCAACGTCCTGACTTTC. It specifies CASSPGQGLTGANVLTF.

The table lists this clone with a few counts. CDR3 region: CASSLDGRTGRHF. In DNA form, the CDR3 reads TGTGCCAGCAGTTTAGACGGTCGGACAGGGAGGCATTTT. This chain uses TRBV27 with TRBJ1-5, with TRBD1 matching over 8 bases. CDR3 length: 13 residues. J was trimmed by 15 bases and V by 2 bases; bases with no gene match: 9. Germline-derived CDR1 and CDR2 are MNHEY and SMNVEV (reference sequence).

The chain employs TRBV20-1 and TRBJ1-2; the D gene is possibly TRBD1 (5 bases). V gave up 7 bases and J gave up 4 bases, with 10 bases separating them. The CDR3 sequence is 11 residues long. Germline-derived CDR1 and CDR2 are DFQATT and SNEGSKA (reference sequence). CDR3 loop: CSVHTGYGYTF. For the CDR3, the DNA is TGCAGTGTGCATACAGGCTATGGCTACACCTTC.

This clone was counted between two and nine times. The genes are TRBV4-1 and TRBJ1-2; TRBD1 aligns across 7 bases. The ends lost 3 bases at V and 4 bases at J; junction bases unmatched: 8. The germline gives CDR1 MGHRA, CDR2 YSYEKL. This CDR3 is 15 amino acids long. CDR3 nucleotides: TGCGCCAGCAGCCAGCCTGACAGGGTTCCCTATGGCTACACCTTC. Translated, it gives CASSQPDRVPYGYTF.

The genes are TRBV3-1 (or the pseudogene TRBV3-2) and TRBJ2-6; D possibly corresponds to TRBD1 (5 bases). V lost 4 bases and J 0 bases, leaving 7 bases between the germline ends. This CDR3 has 15 residues. Per the germline V gene, CDR1 is LGHDT and CDR2 is YNNKEL (reference sequence). For the CDR3, the DNA is TGTGCCAGCAGCCCTACAGGCTCTGGGGCCAACGTCCTGACTTTC. Residues: CASSPTGSGANVLTF.

The J gene is TRBJ1-1, the V gene TRBV12-3 or TRBV12-4; 10 positions match TRBD1. The junction had 2 bases not matched to a gene; V was cut back by 5 bases and J by 8 bases. This CDR3 contains 12 residues. The CDR3, as DNA: TGTGCCAGCAGTCCGACAGGGGGCGAAGCTTTCTTT. This gives the protein CASSPTGGEAFF.